These T cell receptor beta chains were read from a single sample in a study of blood T cells in healthy people across ages. TCRdb used MiXCR to reprocess the 5' RACE reads, holding one entry per CDR3 protein. Altogether 600,000 to 800,000 distinct CDR3 sequences are present, about 51% being singletons, with the ten largest covering around an eighth. The sample taken for sequencing was blood. The origin of the receptors is an elderly woman in good health. Each CDR3 is given with its conserved first and last residue. The order of the fields is clone size, J gene, V gene, D gene, CDR3 protein, CDR3 DNA. The D gene is left open where the match is weak. For some rows the clone size is stated as once, few or many, or as a class when expanded; others skip it.

- | TRBJ2-3 | TRBV12-3/TRBV12-4 | TRBD1 | CAINRDRVLDTQYF | TGTGCCATAAACCGGGACAGGGTTTTAGATACGCAGTATTTT
few | TRBJ1-6 | TRBV28 | TRBD1 | CASSLRSLFQGGGSPLHF | TGTGCCAGCAGTTTACGGTCCTTGTTTCAGGGGGGTGGTTCACCCCTCCACTTT
- | TRBJ2-3 | TRBV27 | TRBD2 | CASSLIGAGRTDTQYF | TGTGCCAGCAGTTTAATCGGGGCCGGGAGGACAGATACGCAGTATTTT
- | TRBJ2-1 | TRBV9 | - | CASSVGGGLDNEQFF | TGTGCCAGCAGCGTAGGGGGGGGGCTGGACAATGAGCAGTTCTTC
- | TRBJ2-5 | TRBV6-6 | - | CASSYSGPQYF | TGTGCCAGCAGTTACTCGGGCCCTCAGTACTTC
many | TRBJ2-7 | TRBV5-1 | - | CASSLSTGLAYEQYF | TGCGCCAGCAGCTTGTCGACAGGTCTGGCCTACGAGCAGTACTTC
many | TRBJ2-7 | TRBV10-2 | - | CASSESTYEQYF | TGCGCCAGCAGTGAGTCGACCTACGAGCAGTACTTC
once | TRBJ2-3 | TRBV20-1 | TRBD2 | CSARVKSGTSGAREGTQYF | TGCAGTGCTAGAGTCAAATCCGGGACTAGCGGGGCCAGGGAGGGGACGCAGTATTTT
- | TRBJ1-4 | TRBV12-3/TRBV12-4 | TRBD1 | CASRGTGADEKLFF | TGTGCCAGCAGGGGGACAGGGGCGGATGAAAAACTGTTTTTT
few | TRBJ1-2 | TRBV12-3/TRBV12-4 | - | CASGSGGSNYGYTF | TGTGCCAGCGGGTCTGGGGGCTCAAACTATGGCTACACCTTC
many | TRBJ2-4 | TRBV25-1 | - | CASSDVGGVLNIQYF | TGTGCCAGCAGTGATGTCGGGGGCGTTTTGAACATTCAGTACTTC
few | TRBJ2-3 | TRBV3-1 | - | CASSQKGTFRTDTQYF | TGTGCCAGCAGCCAGAAAGGGACTTTCCGCACAGATACGCAGTATTTT
many | TRBJ2-7 | TRBV7-6 | - | CASSSEQGSTYEQYF | TGTGCCAGCAGCTCCGAGCAGGGGTCTACCTACGAGCAGTACTTC
- | TRBJ1-5 | TRBV3-1 | - | CASSQATGVSSNQPQHF | TGTGCCAGCAGCCAAGCAACCGGGGTGAGCAGCAATCAGCCCCAGCATTTT
- | TRBJ2-6 | TRBV5-1 | - | CASSYGSPSGANVLTF | TGCGCCAGCAGTTATGGGTCGCCTTCTGGGGCCAACGTCCTGACTTTC
many | TRBJ2-4 | TRBV20-1 | TRBD1 | CSAWDRDLLAKNIQYF | TGCAGTGCCTGGGACAGGGACCTCCTAGCCAAAAACATTCAGTACTTC
- | TRBJ2-3 | TRBV29-1 | TRBD2 | CSVVKWGSSGGTDTQYF | TGCAGCGTTGTTAAATGGGGGTCTAGCGGGGGGACAGATACGCAGTATTTT
few | TRBJ2-2 | TRBV7-2 | - | CASSPRTPTNTGELFF | TGTGCCAGCAGCCCCCGGACACCCACGAACACCGGGGAGCTGTTTTTT
- | TRBJ1-1 | TRBV5-4 | - | CASSPRAAPEAFF | TGTGCCAGCAGCCCCCGCGCCGCCCCTGAAGCTTTCTTT
- | TRBJ1-4 | TRBV13 | - | CASSPGTPGANEKLFF | TGTGCCAGCAGCCCCGGGACCCCGGGAGCTAATGAAAAACTGTTTTTT
- | TRBJ1-1 | TRBV5-1 | - | CASSSRSGGTEAFF | TGCGCCAGCAGCTCCCGTTCCGGCGGGACTGAAGCTTTCTTT
many | TRBJ2-1 | TRBV7-2 | - | CASSSSPGTPTYNEQFF | TGTGCCAGCAGCTCCTCCCCCGGGACTCCCACCTACAATGAGCAGTTCTTC
many | TRBJ2-1 | TRBV29-1 | - | CSASRKLYNEQFF | TGCAGCGCTTCGAGGAAGTTGTACAATGAGCAGTTCTTC
- | TRBJ2-5 | TRBV5-6 | TRBD2 | CASGLAGEETQYF | TGTGCCAGCGGACTAGCGGGGGAAGAGACCCAGTACTTC
- | TRBJ2-2 | TRBV3-1 | - | CASSQGAGTGELFF | TGTGCCAGCAGCCAAGGGGCGGGCACCGGGGAGCTGTTTTTT